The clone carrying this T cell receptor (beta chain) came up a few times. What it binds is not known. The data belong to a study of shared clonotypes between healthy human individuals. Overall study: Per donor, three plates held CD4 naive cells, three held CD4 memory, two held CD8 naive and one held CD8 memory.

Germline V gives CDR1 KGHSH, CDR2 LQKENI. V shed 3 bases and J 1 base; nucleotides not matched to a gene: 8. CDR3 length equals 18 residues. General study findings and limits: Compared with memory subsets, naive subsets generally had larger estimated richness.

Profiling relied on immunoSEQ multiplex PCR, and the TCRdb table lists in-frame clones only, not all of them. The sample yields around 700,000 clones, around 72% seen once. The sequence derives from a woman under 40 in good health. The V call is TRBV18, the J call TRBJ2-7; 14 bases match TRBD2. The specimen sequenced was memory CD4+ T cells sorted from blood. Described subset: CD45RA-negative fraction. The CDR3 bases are TGTGCCAGCTCACCGATTGGGACTAGCGGGAGTGCATCCTACGAGCAGTACTTC. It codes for CASSPIGTSGSASYEQYF.